This TCR beta chain derives from a study of T-cell memory formation after mild COVID-19. Study-level information: Clusters were largely donor specific.

Regarding this clonotype: The antigen is not known.

Study-wide results and limits: Later expanders leaned CD4+, whereas clones that contracted between day 15 and 85 were balanced CD4/CD8. Cross-reactive memory appears to have joined, as suggested by some responding clones showing up in pre-infection memory.

TCRdb re-derived calls from the 5' RACE reads in MiXCR, one entry per CDR3 protein. The data contain hundreds of thousands of distinct CDR3 sequences, 20% of them singletons. Per germline, CDR1 SGHRS and CDR2 YFSETQ. The length of the CDR3 is 14 residues. Unmatched junction bases numbered 8, after V lost 4 bases and J lost 5 bases. This chain joins TRBV5-1 and TRBJ2-7, with 8 bases fitting TRBD1. The origin of this receptor is an adult woman who had mild COVID-19 (a few samples of this study predate the infection). Cell type and time point are not known. Sequencing was done on a sample of PBMCs or a T cell subset sorted from them (not recorded which). This CDR3 reads CASSQGQGGHEQYF. DNA for the CDR3: TGCGCCAGCAGCCAAGGACAGGGCGGCCACGAGCAGTACTTC.